These 26 T cell receptor beta chains share one sample of origin, sequenced in a study of T cell repertoires in cytomegalovirus infection. Via MiXCR, TCRdb re-called the reads, giving one row per CDR3 protein. The table lists around 230,000 distinct CDR3 sequences, about 7% of them singletons. The specimen sequenced was PBMCs. These receptors all come from a human donor in good health (CMV status not recorded). Some clones in this sample may be carry-over from other donors' samples.

The sample holds many counts of this clonotype. The V gene is TRBV12-3 or TRBV12-4, the J gene TRBJ1-4, with D possibly being TRBD1 (5 bases). The CDR3 sequence is 14 residues long. V lost 7 bases and J 5 bases, leaving 14 bases between the germline ends. CDR3 DNA: TGTGCCAGCACTCTAGGGACTGGGAATGAAAAACTGTTTTTT. It encodes CASTLGTGNEKLFF.

This clonotype was picked up many times. The chain has TRBV7-9 and TRBJ1-1; 8 bases map to TRBD1. CDR1 and CDR2 from the germline V gene are SEHNR and FQNEAQ (reference sequence). The CDR3 loop spans 17 amino acids. V dropped 5 bases and J dropped 3; count of bases not matched to a gene: 14. The CDR3 loop reads CASSQRASGTGDTEAFF. The CDR3 DNA reads TGTGCCAGCAGCCAACGAGCCTCCGGGACAGGCGACACTGAAGCTTTCTTT.

This clonotype was counted at least ten times. The J gene is TRBJ2-4, the V gene TRBV7-2; 9 bases are shared with TRBD2. Unmatched junction bases numbered 5, after V lost 3 bases and J lost 2 bases. The germline gives CDR1 SGHTA, CDR2 FQGNSA. The CDR3 totals 16 residues. The chain's CDR3 is CASSFPAGGTKNIQYF. The CDR3 DNA reads TGTGCCAGCAGCTTCCCAGCGGGGGGAACCAAAAACATTCAGTACTTC.

This clonotype occurred many times. This chain joins TRBV29-1 and TRBJ2-4, with 10 nucleotides matching TRBD1. The CDR3 loop spans 13 amino acids. V gave up 7 bases and J gave up 4 bases; unmatched junction bases: 4. Germline loops: CDR1 SQVTM, CDR2 ANQGSEA. CDR3 sequence reads: CSGRTGGKNIQYF. CDR3 nucleotides: TGCAGCGGAAGGACAGGGGGTAAAAACATTCAGTACTTC.

This clonotype was seen many times. V is TRBV6-2 or TRBV6-3 and J is TRBJ1-2, with D perhaps matching TRBD1 (6 bases). Per the germline V gene, CDR1 is MNHEY and CDR2 is SVGEGT. There are 15 residues in the CDR3. The germline V and J ends were trimmed by 7 bases and 4 bases, with 19 bases remaining between them. The CDR3 reads CASTDPGHRLYGYTF. In nucleotides, the CDR3 is TGTGCCAGCACCGACCCGGGACACCGGCTCTATGGCTACACCTTC.

Ten or more counts support this clonotype. One end of the junction fails to match germline, which may point to a read error. The chain is built from TRBV4-1 and TRBJ1-1; 10 nucleotides line up with TRBD1. Germline values: CDR1 MGHRA, CDR2 YSYEKL. The CDR3 sequence is 15 residues long. The chain's CDR3 is CASSQTGTGDTEAFF. CDR3 nucleotides: TGTGCCAGCAGCCAAACCGGGACAGGGGACACTGAAGCTTTCTTT.

This clonotype was counted at least ten times. The rearrangement uses TRBV7-2 and TRBJ1-5; TRBD1 agrees at 7 bases. Germline values: CDR1 SGHTA, CDR2 FQGNSA. Germline trimming cut 2 bases from V and 6 bases from J; bases unmatched to any gene: 10. The CDR3 is 16 residues long. CDR3 protein: CASSLKTGPRVQPQHF. The CDR3 bases are TGTGCCAGCAGCTTAAAGACAGGGCCCCGGGTTCAGCCCCAGCATTTT.

Many counts were recorded for this clonotype. The chain recombines TRBV5-5 with TRBJ2-1, with 9 bases matching TRBD1. The CDR3 is 16 residues long. V lost 2 bases to trimming and J lost 6 bases; unmatched junction nucleotides: 9. In germline, CDR1 is SGHKS, CDR2 YYEKEE (reference sequence). The CDR3 loop is CASSFIDRDRVNEQFF. The CDR3, as DNA: TGTGCCAGCAGCTTCATTGACCGGGACAGGGTCAATGAGCAGTTCTTC.

This clonotype has at least ten counts. The chain uses TRBV5-5 and TRBJ2-7; TRBD1 might be the D (5 bases). CDR1 is SGHKS and CDR2 is YYEKEE in the germline V gene (reference sequence). With 0 bases removed from V and 6 bases from J, the gap between germline ends came to 16 bases. CDR3 length: 15 residues. CDR3 nucleotides: TGTGCCAGCAGCTTGGCTATAGGGGCGACGCTCGAGCAGTACTTC. The encoded protein is CASSLAIGATLEQYF.

This clonotype has a handful of counts. This sequence joins TRBV5-6 and TRBJ2-7, with D perhaps TRBD1 (5 bases). The germline CDR1 and CDR2 sequences are SGHDT and YYEEEE. The CDR3 runs 13 residues. Trimming removed 3 bases from V and 5 bases from J, with 12 bases in between. The CDR3 coding sequence is TGTGCCAGCAGCTCGACGACAGTCCACGAGCAGTACTTC. Residues: CASSSTTVHEQYF.

This clonotype was detected many times. The chain couples TRBV7-2 to TRBJ2-6; D is perhaps TRBD1 (6 bases). The ends were cut back, 4 bases at V and 0 bases at J, with 10 bases in the middle. In germline, CDR1 is SGHTA, CDR2 FQGNSA. The CDR3 runs 16 residues. The CDR3 nucleotides read TGTGCCAGCAGCTACGCGACAGGCTCTGGGGCCAACGTCCTGACTTTC. Its protein is CASSYATGSGANVLTF.

This clonotype was observed at least ten times. The CDR3 nucleotides read TGTGCCAGCAGCCCAGGGAGTTTTGGGAGCGGGGAGCTGTTTTTT. Translating it yields CASSPGSFGSGELFF. The chain has TRBV5-6 and TRBJ2-2; D is possibly TRBD1 or TRBD2 (5 bases each). Germline V gene lookup returns CDR1 SGHDT and CDR2 YYEEEE. V shed 4 bases and J shed 7 bases, with 17 bases lying between them. The CDR3 is 15 residues long.

This clonotype came up many times. This chain uses TRBV6-2 or TRBV6-3 with TRBJ2-7, with D uncertain. This CDR3 is built from 12 residues. V was pared by 6 bases and J by 7 bases, with 13 bases between. Germline-derived CDR1 and CDR2 are MNHEY and SVGEGT. This CDR3 reads CASRTDLREQYF. The CDR3 nucleotides are TGTGCCAGCAGAACGGACCTACGGGAGCAGTACTTC.

This clonotype was seen at least ten times. The V and J genes are TRBV2 and TRBJ2-1; TRBD2 aligns across 12 bases. Trimming cost V 7 bases and J 5 bases; bases outside gene matches: 6. Germline V gives CDR1 SNHLY, CDR2 FYNNEI. The CDR3 extends over 15 amino acids. The CDR3 sequence: CASTLLAGGHNEQFF. The CDR3 bases are TGTGCCAGCACTTTACTAGCGGGGGGCCACAATGAGCAGTTCTTC.

This clonotype was counted many times. The gene calls are TRBV6-5 and TRBJ1-1; D remains unclear. CDR1 is MNHEY and CDR2 is SVGAGI in the germline V gene. This CDR3 contains 15 residues. Trimming removed 0 bases from V and 4 bases from J, with 12 bases in between. The CDR3 protein is CASSYSTTVITEAFF. Here the CDR3 DNA reads TGTGCCAGCAGTTACTCGACCACGGTGATCACTGAAGCTTTCTTT.

This clonotype was recorded many times. This chain links TRBV19 with TRBJ2-2; 7 bases map to TRBD2. The germline CDR1 and CDR2 sequences are LNHDA and SQIVND (reference sequence). The V segment lost 4 bases and the J segment 5 bases; nucleotides outside the gene matches: 7. The CDR3 contains 15 residues. As DNA, the CDR3 is TGTGCCAGTAGTACGGTCCAAGCGGGGACCGGGGAGCTGTTTTTT. Its protein product is CASSTVQAGTGELFF.

In its sample, this clonotype was seen many times. The CDR3 sequence: CAISRYGGLQETQYF. As DNA, the CDR3 is TGTGCCATCAGTCGATATGGGGGGCTGCAAGAGACCCAGTACTTC. The V and J genes are TRBV10-3 and TRBJ2-5, with D perhaps matching TRBD1 or TRBD2 (6 bases each). CDR1 and CDR2 (germline): ENHRY, SYGVKD. The CDR3 has 15 residues. V was cut by 5 bases and J by 2 bases, with 15 bases left in between.

This clonotype was found many times. This chain uses TRBV30 with TRBJ2-2; D ambiguous. There are 11 residues in the CDR3. Per the germline V gene, CDR1 is GTSNPN and CDR2 is SVGIG (reference sequence). The V end was cut by 3 bases, the J end by 3 bases, with 2 bases between. In DNA, the CDR3 is TGTGCCTGGAGAGACACCGGGGAGCTGTTTTTT. Amino acid sequence: CAWRDTGELFF.

The V call is TRBV7-2, the J call TRBJ1-5; D is ambiguous. Germline V lookup: CDR1 SGHTA, CDR2 FQGNSA. The CDR3 extends over 13 amino acids. V dropped 3 bases and J dropped 3 bases, with 6 bases sitting between them. The CDR3 region is CASSFTSNQPQHF. As DNA, the CDR3 is TGTGCCAGCAGCTTTACCTCCAATCAGCCCCAGCATTTT.

This clonotype was counted at least ten times. The chain is built from TRBV6-1 and TRBJ2-5, with TRBD2 identical over 10 bases. With 7 bases clipped from V and 4 bases from J, the junction kept 6 bases outside the gene matches. This CDR3 region has 14 residues. The germline V gene has CDR1 MNHNS and CDR2 SASEGT. CDR3 sequence (DNA): TGTGCCAGCAAAAAAGCGGGGGGGGTAGAGACCCAGTACTTC. This gives the protein CASKKAGGVETQYF.

This clonotype was seen ten or more times. The chain has TRBV28 and TRBJ1-2; 9 bases agree with TRBD1. CDR1 MDHEN and CDR2 SYDVKM come from the germline V gene. CDR3 size: 17 residues. The J segment lost 4 bases and the V segment lost 7 bases, leaving 16 bases of the junction unmatched. CDR3 residues: CASNPYPGTGRIYGYTF. The CDR3 DNA sequence: TGTGCCAGCAACCCGTACCCAGGGACAGGGAGGATCTATGGCTACACCTTC.

This clonotype was found a few times. This chain connects TRBV9 to TRBJ2-7, with D maybe TRBD2 (6 bases). Germline-derived CDR1 and CDR2 are SGDLS and YYNGEE. This CDR3 is 15 amino acids long. V lost 0 bases, J lost 0 bases, and 10 bases lay in between. The CDR3 sequence is CASSVGRGSSYEQYF. The DNA of the CDR3 is TGTGCCAGCAGCGTAGGTCGGGGGAGCTCCTACGAGCAGTACTTC.

This chain links TRBV4-1 with TRBJ2-2; D gene uncertain. CDR1 MGHRA and CDR2 YSYEKL come from the germline V gene. This CDR3 has 15 amino acids. Trimming cost V 0 bases and J 5 bases, with 10 bases left between them. CDR3 in amino acids: CASSQEGLGTGELFF. DNA of the CDR3: TGCGCCAGCAGCCAAGAGGGCCTAGGTACCGGGGAGCTGTTTTTT.

Regarding this clonotype: Being one base from a much bigger clone, this may be a read error. This chain joins TRBV7-9 and TRBJ2-1; D unclear. This CDR3 spans 15 amino acids. The germline V gene encodes CDR1 SEHNR and CDR2 FQNEAQ (reference sequence). The CDR3 is CASRLEQVEVNEQFF. DNA for the CDR3: TGTGCCAGCAGATTAGAGCAGGTAGAAGTTAATGAGCAGTTCTTC.

This clonotype was detected only a few times. The chain is built from TRBV30 and TRBJ2-7, with a tentative D call TRBD1 (6 bases). The CDR3 has 13 amino acids. CDR1 GTSNPN and CDR2 SVGIG come from the germline V gene (reference sequence). V was clipped by 0 bases and J by 7 bases, with 13 bases between them. In DNA, the CDR3 is TGTGCCTGGAGTGTTGTGGGGGCCGGGGAGCAGTACTTC. Protein: CAWSVVGAGEQYF.

This clonotype was counted at least ten times. The chain recombines TRBV14 with TRBJ1-2; no clear D. CDR3 length: 15 amino acids. Germline CDR1 is SGHDN and CDR2 is FVKESK. Deletions cut 0 bases from V and 2 bases from J, with 10 bases between. Written as DNA, the CDR3 is TGTGCCAGCAGCCAAGACGTGGGCAGCAACTATGGCTACACCTTC. It codes for CASSQDVGSNYGYTF.